This T cell receptor beta chain came from a study of cytomegalovirus exposure and HLA in healthy donors. This PCR relied on a set of 60 Vbeta primers and 13 Jbeta primers. Sequencing used immunoSEQ multiplex PCR; TCRdb keeps in-frame clones, though not all of them. The sample contains 150,000 to 200,000 clones, roughly 78% of which appear only once. Per the germline V gene, CDR1 is SGHNT and CDR2 is YYREEE (reference sequence). This CDR3 region has 17 residues. The germline V and J ends were trimmed by 4 bases and 0 bases, with 18 bases remaining between them. The chain couples TRBV5-4 to TRBJ2-3, with TRBD1 as a possible D gene (6 bases). This TCR was sampled from a man between 35 and 55 years old in good health and CMV-seropositive. What was sequenced was PBMCs. DNA of the CDR3: TGTGCCAGCAGCCCCCTGGGGGCGGGTTCTAGCACAGATACGCAGTATTTT. This translates into CASSPLGAGSSTDTQYF.